The rows below give T cell receptor beta chains drawn from one sample of a study of T cell changes during pregnancy in multiple sclerosis. Generated by immunoSEQ multiplex PCR, the TCRdb table keeps only in-frame clones and is missing some. The sample has around 45,000 clones; approximately 90% are singletons. Sequences were derived from CD8+ T cells from peripheral blood mononuclear cells, sampled in the second trimester of pregnancy. All receptors derive from a female donor with multiple sclerosis, enrolled in a pregnancy study. Both conserved end residues are part of each CDR3. Each record gives: clone size, D gene, J gene, V gene, CDR3 DNA, CDR3 protein. D genes are given only for firm matches. For some rows the clone size is stated as once, few or many, or as a class when expanded; others skip it.

clone_size: .
d_call: TRBD1
j_call: TRBJ2-1
v_call: TRBV4-2
cdr3_nt: TGTGCCAGCAGCCAAGGCCCGACAGGGGGTCACGATGAGCAGTTCTTC
cdr3_aa: CASSQGPTGGHDEQFF

clone_size: .
d_call: TRBD1
j_call: TRBJ1-6
v_call: TRBV6-5
cdr3_nt: TGTGCCAGCAGTTACGAGCAGGGGGGTTATAATTCACCCCTCCACTTT
cdr3_aa: CASSYEQGGYNSPLHF

clone_size: .
d_call: .
j_call: TRBJ1-5
v_call: TRBV7-2
cdr3_nt: TGTGCCAGCAGCCCATGGTCGGGGGTTGAGCAGCCCCAGCATTTT
cdr3_aa: CASSPWSGVEQPQHF

clone_size: .
d_call: .
j_call: TRBJ2-5
v_call: TRBV11-2
cdr3_nt: TGTGCCAGCAGCCCCGGCGGGCCCAGGAACCAAGAGACCCAGTACTTC
cdr3_aa: CASSPGGPRNQETQYF

clone_size: .
d_call: .
j_call: TRBJ1-5
v_call: TRBV19
cdr3_nt: TGTGCCAGTAGTATCGTTCCAGGAGTGGCGGGTCAGCCCCAGCATTTT
cdr3_aa: CASSIVPGVAGQPQHF

clone_size: .
d_call: .
j_call: TRBJ1-2
v_call: TRBV7-9
cdr3_nt: TGTGCCAGCAGCTTAGATCTTCGGGATGTGGATGGCTACACCTTC
cdr3_aa: CASSLDLRDVDGYTF

clone_size: once
d_call: TRBD2
j_call: TRBJ2-3
v_call: TRBV9
cdr3_nt: TGTGCCAGCAGCGTAGCTAGCGGGGGCACAGATACGCAGTATTTT
cdr3_aa: CASSVASGGTDTQYF

clone_size: .
d_call: TRBD2
j_call: TRBJ2-3
v_call: TRBV7-6
cdr3_nt: TGTGCCAGCAGCCCGGGAGCGGTAGCGGGGCTCCTCCAGCATACGCAGTATTTT
cdr3_aa: CASSPGAVAGLLQHTQYF

clone_size: .
d_call: .
j_call: TRBJ1-3
v_call: TRBV9
cdr3_nt: TGTGCCAGCGGTATGGACTTTGGAAACACCATATATTTT
cdr3_aa: CASGMDFGNTIYF

clone_size: once
d_call: .
j_call: TRBJ2-7
v_call: TRBV6-5
cdr3_nt: TGTGCCAGCAGCTTATACGGGGAGAGCTCCTACGAGCAGTACTTC
cdr3_aa: CASSLYGESSYEQYF

clone_size: .
d_call: .
j_call: TRBJ2-1
v_call: TRBV19
cdr3_nt: TGTGCCAGTAGTATTACTTCTGGAGCGAATGAGCAGTTCTTC
cdr3_aa: CASSITSGANEQFF

clone_size: .
d_call: .
j_call: TRBJ1-3
v_call: TRBV7-9
cdr3_nt: TGTGCCAGCAGCGACTCCAGGGATCCCACTGGAAACACCATATATTTT
cdr3_aa: CASSDSRDPTGNTIYF

clone_size: .
d_call: .
j_call: TRBJ2-3
v_call: TRBV7-9
cdr3_nt: TGTGCCAGCAGCTACGGGGAGGGCACAGATACGCAGTATTTT
cdr3_aa: CASSYGEGTDTQYF

clone_size: .
d_call: TRBD2
j_call: TRBJ2-7
v_call: TRBV7-9
cdr3_nt: TGTGCCAGCAGCCTCACTAGCGGGGGGCTAAGCTCCTACGAGCAGTACTTC
cdr3_aa: CASSLTSGGLSSYEQYF

clone_size: .
d_call: .
j_call: TRBJ1-6
v_call: TRBV27
cdr3_nt: TGTGCCAGTGGACAGTTCGAGGGTTCACCCCTCCACTTT
cdr3_aa: CASGQFEGSPLHF

clone_size: once
d_call: TRBD2
j_call: TRBJ2-2
v_call: TRBV7-3
cdr3_nt: TGTGCCAGCAGCCCCAAAATCCCGGGGGGGCAGACCGGGGAGCTGTTTTTT
cdr3_aa: CASSPKIPGGQTGELFF

clone_size: .
d_call: TRBD2
j_call: TRBJ2-3
v_call: TRBV9
cdr3_nt: TGTGCCAGCAGCGGGGCGGGGGGCACAGATACGCAGTATTTT
cdr3_aa: CASSGAGGTDTQYF

clone_size: .
d_call: TRBD2
j_call: TRBJ2-5
v_call: TRBV7-3
cdr3_nt: TGTGCCAGCAGCTTAAGGGGCCCGGGAGTAGCGGGGGGCCGTGACACCCAGTACTTC
cdr3_aa: CASSLRGPGVAGGRDTQYF

clone_size: .
d_call: TRBD1
j_call: TRBJ2-7
v_call: TRBV14
cdr3_nt: TGTGCCAGCAGCCAACCTTCCGGGACAGCTTTCTACGAGCAGTACTTC
cdr3_aa: CASSQPSGTAFYEQYF

clone_size: .
d_call: .
j_call: TRBJ1-5
v_call: TRBV29-1
cdr3_nt: TGCAGCGTGAGAGAACAGGGAACTGGGCCCCAGCATTTT
cdr3_aa: CSVREQGTGPQHF

clone_size: .
d_call: TRBD1
j_call: TRBJ2-3
v_call: TRBV7-3
cdr3_nt: TGTGCCAGCAGCGCTGGACAGGGGGCCGGGTCAGATACGCAGTATTTT
cdr3_aa: CASSAGQGAGSDTQYF

clone_size: .
d_call: TRBD1
j_call: TRBJ1-5
v_call: TRBV6-6
cdr3_nt: TGTGCCAGCAGACCTGGGACAGGCAATCAGCCCCAGCATTTT
cdr3_aa: CASRPGTGNQPQHF

clone_size: few
d_call: .
j_call: TRBJ1-1
v_call: TRBV30
cdr3_nt: TGTGCCTGGAGTAAAGGGAGCACTGAAGCTTTCTTT
cdr3_aa: CAWSKGSTEAFF

clone_size: once
d_call: TRBD1
j_call: TRBJ2-7
v_call: TRBV5-5
cdr3_nt: TGTGCCAGCAGCGGCGACAGGGGCTACGAGCAGTACTTC
cdr3_aa: CASSGDRGYEQYF

clone_size: .
d_call: .
j_call: TRBJ1-6
v_call: TRBV19
cdr3_nt: TGTGCCAGTAGTGAATCAGCAGGGATCGGTTCACCCCTCCACTTT
cdr3_aa: CASSESAGIGSPLHF

clone_size: .
d_call: .
j_call: TRBJ2-3
v_call: TRBV27
cdr3_nt: TGTGCCAGCAGTTTATCGACGCGGGGTACCGATACGCAGTATTTT
cdr3_aa: CASSLSTRGTDTQYF

clone_size: few
d_call: .
j_call: TRBJ1-2
v_call: TRBV5-1
cdr3_nt: TGCGCCAGCAGCTTGGCACAGGGTGATGGCTACACCTTC
cdr3_aa: CASSLAQGDGYTF

clone_size: once
d_call: .
j_call: TRBJ2-5
v_call: TRBV6-1
cdr3_nt: TGTGCCAGCAGGGGGTTCAGGGGGGCGGGGGAGACCCAGTACTTC
cdr3_aa: CASRGFRGAGETQYF

clone_size: .
d_call: .
j_call: TRBJ1-3
v_call: TRBV7-8
cdr3_nt: TGTGCCAGCAGCTTTTTTGGGGTCGGGGGCTCTGGAAACACCATATATTTT
cdr3_aa: CASSFFGVGGSGNTIYF

clone_size: .
d_call: .
j_call: TRBJ2-7
v_call: TRBV5-8
cdr3_nt: TGTGCCAGCAGCTTGACGTCGGGGGACGGCTACGAGCAGTACTTC
cdr3_aa: CASSLTSGDGYEQYF

clone_size: .
d_call: .
j_call: TRBJ1-5
v_call: TRBV7-2
cdr3_nt: TGTGCCAGCAGCTTAGAGACAGAAAGCAATCAGCCCCAGCATTTT
cdr3_aa: CASSLETESNQPQHF

clone_size: .
d_call: TRBD2
j_call: TRBJ2-3
v_call: TRBV6-5
cdr3_nt: TGTGCCAGCAGTTACACTAGCGGGGGGGCAGATACGCAGTATTTT
cdr3_aa: CASSYTSGGADTQYF

clone_size: .
d_call: .
j_call: TRBJ1-2
v_call: TRBV5-6
cdr3_nt: TGTGCCAGCAGCTCAGGACAGACTAACTATGGCTACACCTTC
cdr3_aa: CASSSGQTNYGYTF

clone_size: .
d_call: .
j_call: TRBJ1-2
v_call: TRBV30
cdr3_nt: TGTGCCTGGAACCTCGGCGGTGAAGGCTACACCTTC
cdr3_aa: CAWNLGGEGYTF

clone_size: .
d_call: TRBD2
j_call: TRBJ2-3
v_call: TRBV11-2
cdr3_nt: TGTGCCAGCAGCGCAACTAGCGGGGGAACCACAGATACGCAGTATTTT
cdr3_aa: CASSATSGGTTDTQYF

clone_size: once
d_call: .
j_call: TRBJ2-7
v_call: TRBV2
cdr3_nt: TGTGCCAGCAGCCTCGGGAGACTAGAGGACTACGAGCAGTACTTC
cdr3_aa: CASSLGRLEDYEQYF

clone_size: .
d_call: .
j_call: TRBJ2-6
v_call: TRBV10-2
cdr3_nt: TGCGCCAGCAGTGAGAGAGAGAGTGGGGCCAACGTCCTGACTTTC
cdr3_aa: CASSERESGANVLTF

clone_size: .
d_call: TRBD2
j_call: TRBJ2-1
v_call: TRBV25-1
cdr3_nt: TGTGCCAGCAGTCTCGCGGGGGGGCAGTTCTTC
cdr3_aa: CASSLAGGQFF

clone_size: few
d_call: .
j_call: TRBJ1-1
v_call: TRBV6-5
cdr3_nt: TGTGCCAGCGGGGCAGGGGAGAGCACTGAAGCTTTCTTT
cdr3_aa: CASGAGESTEAFF

clone_size: .
d_call: .
j_call: TRBJ1-2
v_call: TRBV19
cdr3_nt: TGTGCCAGTAGTGAGATGCTGTACTATGGCTACACCTTC
cdr3_aa: CASSEMLYYGYTF

clone_size: .
d_call: .
j_call: TRBJ1-1
v_call: TRBV29-1
cdr3_nt: TGCAGCGTTGAAGGGGCTTACGGCACTGAAGCTTTCTTT
cdr3_aa: CSVEGAYGTEAFF

clone_size: .
d_call: TRBD2
j_call: TRBJ2-1
v_call: TRBV6-6
cdr3_nt: TGTGCCAGCAGGTACGAAGCGGGGGGATACAATGAGCAGTTCTTC
cdr3_aa: CASRYEAGGYNEQFF